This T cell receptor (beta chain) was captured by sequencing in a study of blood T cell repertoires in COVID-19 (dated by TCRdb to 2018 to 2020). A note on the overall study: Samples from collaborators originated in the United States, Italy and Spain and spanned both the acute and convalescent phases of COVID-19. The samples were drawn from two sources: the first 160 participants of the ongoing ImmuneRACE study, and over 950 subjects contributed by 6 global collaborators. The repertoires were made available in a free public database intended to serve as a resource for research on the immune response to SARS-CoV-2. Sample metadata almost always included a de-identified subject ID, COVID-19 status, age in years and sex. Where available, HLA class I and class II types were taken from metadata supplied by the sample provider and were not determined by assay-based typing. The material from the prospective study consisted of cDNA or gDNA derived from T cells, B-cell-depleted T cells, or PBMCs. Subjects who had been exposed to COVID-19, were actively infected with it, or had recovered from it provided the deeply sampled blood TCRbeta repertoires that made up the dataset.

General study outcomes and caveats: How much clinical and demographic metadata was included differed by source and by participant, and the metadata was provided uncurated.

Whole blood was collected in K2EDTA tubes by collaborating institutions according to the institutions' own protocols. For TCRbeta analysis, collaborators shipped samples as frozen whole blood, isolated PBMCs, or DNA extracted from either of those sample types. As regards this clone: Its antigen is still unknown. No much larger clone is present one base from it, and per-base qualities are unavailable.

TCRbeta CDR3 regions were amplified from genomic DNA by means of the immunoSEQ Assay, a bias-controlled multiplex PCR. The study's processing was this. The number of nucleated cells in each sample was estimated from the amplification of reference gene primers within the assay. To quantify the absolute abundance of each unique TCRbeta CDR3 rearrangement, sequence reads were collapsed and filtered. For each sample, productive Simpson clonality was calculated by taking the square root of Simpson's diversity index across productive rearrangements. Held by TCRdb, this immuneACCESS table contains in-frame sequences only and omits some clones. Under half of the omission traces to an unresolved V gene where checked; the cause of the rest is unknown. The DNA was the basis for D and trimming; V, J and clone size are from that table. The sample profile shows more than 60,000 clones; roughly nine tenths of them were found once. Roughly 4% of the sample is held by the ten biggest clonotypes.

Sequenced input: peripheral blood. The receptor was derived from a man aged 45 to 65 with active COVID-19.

The CDR3 reads CASSVAGQMTYEQYF. The DNA is TGTGCCAGCAGCGTAGCTGGACAGATGACCTACGAGCAGTACTTC. The chain joins TRBV5-5 to TRBJ2-7; the D region possibly corresponds to TRBD1 (6 bases align). Based on the germline V gene (reference sequence), the CDR1 and CDR2 sequences are SGHKS and YYEKEE. Including the terminal cysteine and phenylalanine, the CDR3 comprises 15 residues. CDR3 DNA only is kept here, 45 bases in frame from base 1. V is pared back by 4 bases and J by 2 bases, with 16 bases lying between the germline termini.